Listed here is a single TCR beta chain. Its antigen is not identified. This record belongs to a study of shared clonotypes between healthy human individuals. In the study overall: CD8 memory received one plate per donor, CD8 naive two, CD4 memory three and CD4 naive three. Notes on the study in general: Clonotypes that were shared across a few donors made up around 5% of naive CD4 clonotypes.

CD45RO-negative cells were positively selected for CCR7, leaving out terminally differentiated effector memory CD45RA+ cells. The protocol was immunoSEQ multiplex PCR, while the TCRdb copy is restricted to in-frame clones and leaves out a portion. Of under 600,000 clones in the sample, roughly 98% are singletons; the top ten hold less than 0.35%. In germline, CDR1 is MNHEY, CDR2 SVGAGI. This CDR3 has 16 residues. V lost 0 bases, J lost 0 bases, and 11 bases lay in between. The chain is built from TRBV6-5 and TRBJ1-2; tentative D call: TRBD1 (5 bases). The clonotype comes from a man aged 30 to 39 in good health. What was sequenced was naive CD8+ T cells sorted from blood. The chain's CDR3 is CASSYSPGTTNYGYTF. For the CDR3, the DNA is TGTGCCAGCAGTTACTCGCCGGGGACCACTAACTATGGCTACACCTTC.